The rows below give T cell receptor beta chains drawn from one sample of a study of blood T cell repertoires in COVID-19. TCRdb's table, derived via immunoSEQ multiplex PCR, lists solely in-frame clones and lacks some. The table includes around 30,000 clones, 87% detected once. The sample taken for sequencing was peripheral blood. The receptors originated from a man in his sixties with active COVID-19. The CDR3 runs from the conserved cysteine through the conserved F or W. D genes are given only for firm matches. Clone size is not always given. Where it is, it says once, few, many or a class for expanded clones.

size	length	V	D	J	DNA	CDR3
.	16	TRBV19	.	TRBJ2-1	TGTGCCAGTAGTCTGTTTGGGGGGGGCTTCGACAATGAGCAGTTCTTC	CASSLFGGGFDNEQFF
.	13	TRBV24-1	TRBD2	TRBJ2-3	TGTGCCACCAGTGATCCGGGGGGTGATACGCAGTATTTT	CATSDPGGDTQYF
.	14	TRBV3-1/TRBV3-2	.	TRBJ1-1	TGTGCCAGCCGCTCTCGGGGGAATCCCACTGAAGCTTTCTTT	CASRSRGNPTEAFF
.	13	TRBV6-1	.	TRBJ2-7	TGTGCCAGCAGTGAACCGAACCGGAGCGAGCAGTACTTC	CASSEPNRSEQYF
.	14	TRBV24-1	.	TRBJ2-7	TGTGCCACCTGGGTTGGGGCGGGGATCTACGAGCAGTACTTC	CATWVGAGIYEQYF
.	15	TRBV2	.	TRBJ2-6	TGTGCCAGTAGACAAGACAACTCTGGGGCCAACGTCCTGACTTTC	CASRQDNSGANVLTF
once	15	TRBV5-4	TRBD1	TRBJ1-1	TGTGCCAGCAGCACGGGGACAGGGCTGAACACTGAAGCTTTCTTT	CASSTGTGLNTEAFF
.	14	TRBV25-1	.	TRBJ1-4	TGTGCCAGCAGTGAACTCTCAACTAATGAAAAACTGTTTTTT	CASSELSTNEKLFF
.	14	TRBV24-1	.	TRBJ2-3	TGTGCCACCAGTGACACTGAAGGCACAGATACGCAGTATTTT	CATSDTEGTDTQYF
.	14	TRBV7-3	TRBD1	TRBJ1-6	TGTGCCAGCAGCCTCGGACAGGATAATTCACCCCTCCACTTT	CASSLGQDNSPLHF
.	15	TRBV7-8	TRBD2	TRBJ2-3	TGTGCCAGCAGCTTCGGAAGCGGGGGCACAGATACGCAGTATTTT	CASSFGSGGTDTQYF
.	13	TRBV30	.	TRBJ1-3	TGTGCCTGGACCTACGCCTCTGGAAACACCATATATTTT	CAWTYASGNTIYF
.	15	TRBV27	.	TRBJ1-4	TGTGCCAGCAGTCAAAGGAGGAGGGCTAATGAAAAACTGTTTTTT	CASSQRRRANEKLFF
few	14	TRBV6-5	.	TRBJ2-5	TGTGCCAGCAGTTACTCTGGCTCTTTGGAGACCCAGTACTTC	CASSYSGSLETQYF
once	15	TRBV24-1	.	TRBJ1-2	TGTGCCACCAGTGCCCTCAGAGGGGGGGCGGGGGGCTACACCTTC	CATSALRGGAGGYTF
few	15	TRBV4-1	TRBD1	TRBJ1-4	TGCGCCAGCAGCCACGGGACAGACTCTAATGAAAAACTGTTTTTT	CASSHGTDSNEKLFF
.	15	TRBV3-1/TRBV3-2	.	TRBJ1-4	TGTGCCAGCAGCCCTCGGTGGGGAGATAATGAAAAACTGTTTTTT	CASSPRWGDNEKLFF
once	15	TRBV19	TRBD1	TRBJ2-5	TGTGCCAGCAAACCCCTTGAAGGGGGCGAAGAGACCCAGTACTTC	CASKPLEGGEETQYF
.	14	TRBV5-1	.	TRBJ2-3	TGCGCCAGCAGCTTGGCCAGTCCCTTAGATACGCAGTATTTT	CASSLASPLDTQYF
once	12	TRBV5-5	.	TRBJ2-7	TGTGCCAGCAGCTTGACAAGTCACGAGCAGTACTTC	CASSLTSHEQYF
.	13	TRBV10-3	.	TRBJ1-2	TGTGCCATCAGTGTCTCACAGGGTGTTGGCTACACCTTC	CAISVSQGVGYTF
.	11	TRBV18	.	TRBJ2-5	TGTGCCAGCAGCGAGACAGAGACCCAGTACTTC	CASSETETQYF